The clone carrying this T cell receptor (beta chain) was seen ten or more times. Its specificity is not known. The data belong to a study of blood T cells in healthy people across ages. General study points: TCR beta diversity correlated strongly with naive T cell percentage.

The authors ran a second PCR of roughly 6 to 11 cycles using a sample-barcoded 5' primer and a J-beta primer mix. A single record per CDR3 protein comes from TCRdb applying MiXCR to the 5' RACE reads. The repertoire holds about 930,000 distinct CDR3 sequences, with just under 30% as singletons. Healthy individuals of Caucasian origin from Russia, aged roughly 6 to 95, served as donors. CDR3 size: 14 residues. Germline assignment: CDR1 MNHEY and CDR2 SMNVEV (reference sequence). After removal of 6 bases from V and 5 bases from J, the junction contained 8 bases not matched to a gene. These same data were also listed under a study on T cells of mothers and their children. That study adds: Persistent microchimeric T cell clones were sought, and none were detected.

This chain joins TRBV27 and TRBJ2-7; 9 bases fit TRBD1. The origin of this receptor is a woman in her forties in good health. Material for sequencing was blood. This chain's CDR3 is CASSRGTGSDEQYF. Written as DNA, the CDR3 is TGTGCCAGCAGCCGAGGGACAGGGAGTGACGAGCAGTACTTC.